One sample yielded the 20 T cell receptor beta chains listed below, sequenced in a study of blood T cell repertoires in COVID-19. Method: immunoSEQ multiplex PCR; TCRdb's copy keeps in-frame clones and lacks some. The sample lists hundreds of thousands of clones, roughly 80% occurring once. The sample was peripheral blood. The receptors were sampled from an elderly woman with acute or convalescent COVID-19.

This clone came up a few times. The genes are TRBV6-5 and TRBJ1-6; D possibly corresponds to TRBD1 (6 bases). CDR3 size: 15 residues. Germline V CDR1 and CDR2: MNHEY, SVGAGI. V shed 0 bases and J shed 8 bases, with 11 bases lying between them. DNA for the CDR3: TGTGCCAGCAGTTACTCCAGGGGTCGGGATTCACCCCTCCACTTT. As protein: CASSYSRGRDSPLHF.

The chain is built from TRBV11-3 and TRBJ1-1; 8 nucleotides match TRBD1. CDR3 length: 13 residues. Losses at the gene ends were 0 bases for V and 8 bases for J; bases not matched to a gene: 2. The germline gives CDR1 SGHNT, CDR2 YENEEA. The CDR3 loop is CASSLDRDREAFF. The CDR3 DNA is TGTGCCAGCAGCTTAGACCGGGACAGGGAAGCTTTCTTT.

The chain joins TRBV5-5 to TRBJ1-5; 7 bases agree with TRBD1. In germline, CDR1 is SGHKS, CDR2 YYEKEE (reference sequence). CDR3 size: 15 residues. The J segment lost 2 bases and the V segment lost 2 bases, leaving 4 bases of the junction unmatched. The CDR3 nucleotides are TGTGCCAGCAGCTTATGGCAGGGGGGCAATCAGCCCCAGCATTTT. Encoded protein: CASSLWQGGNQPQHF.

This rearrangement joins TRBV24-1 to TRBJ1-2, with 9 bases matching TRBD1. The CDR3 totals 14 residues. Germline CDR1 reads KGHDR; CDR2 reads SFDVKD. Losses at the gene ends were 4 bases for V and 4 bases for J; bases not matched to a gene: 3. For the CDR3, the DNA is TGTGCCACCAGTGACTCGGACAGGGGCTATGGCTACACCTTC. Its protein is CATSDSDRGYGYTF.

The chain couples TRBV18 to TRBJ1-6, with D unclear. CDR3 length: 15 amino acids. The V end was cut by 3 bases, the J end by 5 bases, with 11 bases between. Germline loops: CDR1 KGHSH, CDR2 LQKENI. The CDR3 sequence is CASSPSFENNSPLHF. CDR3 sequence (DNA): TGTGCCAGCTCACCCTCCTTCGAGAATAATTCACCCCTCCACTTT.

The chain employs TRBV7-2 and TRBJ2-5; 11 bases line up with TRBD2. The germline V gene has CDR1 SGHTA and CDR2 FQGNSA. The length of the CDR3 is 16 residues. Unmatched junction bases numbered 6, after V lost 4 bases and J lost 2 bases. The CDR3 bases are TGTGCCAGCAGCTCACGACTAGCGGGGAGGCAAGAGACCCAGTACTTC. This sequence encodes CASSSRLAGRQETQYF.

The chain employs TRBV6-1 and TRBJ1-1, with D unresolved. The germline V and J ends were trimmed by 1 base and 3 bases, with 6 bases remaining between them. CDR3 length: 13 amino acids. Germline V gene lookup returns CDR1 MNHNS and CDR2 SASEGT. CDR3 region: CASSEGEYTEAFF. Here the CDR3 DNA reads TGTGCCAGCAGTGAAGGGGAGTACACTGAAGCTTTCTTT.

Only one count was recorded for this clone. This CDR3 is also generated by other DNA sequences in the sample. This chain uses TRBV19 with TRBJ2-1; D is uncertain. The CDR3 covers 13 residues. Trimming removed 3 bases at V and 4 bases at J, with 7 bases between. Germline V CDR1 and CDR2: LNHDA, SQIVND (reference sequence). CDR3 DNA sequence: TGTGCCAGTAGTATCCGAGGATACAATGAGCAGTTCTTC. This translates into CASSIRGYNEQFF.

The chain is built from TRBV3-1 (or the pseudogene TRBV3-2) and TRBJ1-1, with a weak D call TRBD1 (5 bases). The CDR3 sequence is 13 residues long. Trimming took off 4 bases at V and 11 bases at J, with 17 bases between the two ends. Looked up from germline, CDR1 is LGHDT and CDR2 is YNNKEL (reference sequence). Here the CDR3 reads CASSPAGTRRAFF. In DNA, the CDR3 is TGTGCCAGCAGCCCTGCGGGGACTCGAAGGGCTTTCTTT.

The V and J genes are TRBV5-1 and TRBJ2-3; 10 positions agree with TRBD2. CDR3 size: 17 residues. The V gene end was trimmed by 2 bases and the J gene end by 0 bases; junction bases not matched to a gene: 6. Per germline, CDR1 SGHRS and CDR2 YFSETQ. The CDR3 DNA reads TGCGCCAGCAGCTTTAGCGGGGGGCCCCTTAGCACAGATACGCAGTATTTT. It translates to CASSFSGGPLSTDTQYF.

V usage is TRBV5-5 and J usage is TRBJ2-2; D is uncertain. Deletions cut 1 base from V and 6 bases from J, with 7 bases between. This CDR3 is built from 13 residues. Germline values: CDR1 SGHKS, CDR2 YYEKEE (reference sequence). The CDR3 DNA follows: TGTGCCAGCAGCTTGAGAGGCGCCGGGGAGCTGTTTTTT. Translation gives CASSLRGAGELFF.

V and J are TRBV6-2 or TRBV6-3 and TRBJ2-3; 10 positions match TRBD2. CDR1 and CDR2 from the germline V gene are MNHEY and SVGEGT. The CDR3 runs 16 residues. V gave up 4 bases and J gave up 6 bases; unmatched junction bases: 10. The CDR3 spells CASSSVAGGFSDTQYF. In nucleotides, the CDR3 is TGTGCCAGCAGTTCAGTAGCGGGGGGATTTTCGGATACGCAGTATTTT.

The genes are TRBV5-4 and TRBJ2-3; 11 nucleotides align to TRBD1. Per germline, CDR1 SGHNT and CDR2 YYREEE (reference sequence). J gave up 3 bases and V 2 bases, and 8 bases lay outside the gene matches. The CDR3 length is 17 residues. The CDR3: CASSFGPGTGGTDTQYF. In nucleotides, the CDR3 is TGTGCCAGCAGCTTCGGACCCGGGACAGGGGGAACAGATACGCAGTATTTT.

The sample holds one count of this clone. CDR3 loop: CASSLTGGRQPQHF. In nucleotides, the CDR3 is TGTGCCAGCAGTCTGACAGGGGGCCGACAGCCCCAGCATTTT. The chain combines TRBV28 with TRBJ1-5; 10 bases align to TRBD1. The CDR3 covers 14 residues. V trimming: 5 bases; J trimming: 7 bases; junction bases outside the gene matches: 5. CDR1 and CDR2 (germline): MDHEN, SYDVKM. The whole variable domain, filled in from reference TRBV28 and TRBJ1-5, reads DVKVTQSSRYLVKRTGEKVFLECVQDMDHENMFWYRQDPGLGLRLIYFSYDVKMKEKGDIPEGYSVSREKKERFSLILESASTNQTSMYLCASSLTGGRQPQHFGDGTRLSIL.

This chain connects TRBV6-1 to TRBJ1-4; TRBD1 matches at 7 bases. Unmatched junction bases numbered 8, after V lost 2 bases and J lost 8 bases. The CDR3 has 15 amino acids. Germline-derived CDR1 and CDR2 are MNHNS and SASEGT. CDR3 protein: CASSESTGWDEKLFF. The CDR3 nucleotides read TGTGCCAGCAGTGAATCGACAGGGTGGGACGAAAAACTGTTTTTT.

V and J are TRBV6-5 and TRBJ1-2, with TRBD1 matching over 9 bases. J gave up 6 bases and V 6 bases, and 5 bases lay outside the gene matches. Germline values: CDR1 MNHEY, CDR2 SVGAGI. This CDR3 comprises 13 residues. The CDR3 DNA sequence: TGTGCCAGCAGACGACAGGGGGAGAATGGCTACACCTTC. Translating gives CASRRQGENGYTF.

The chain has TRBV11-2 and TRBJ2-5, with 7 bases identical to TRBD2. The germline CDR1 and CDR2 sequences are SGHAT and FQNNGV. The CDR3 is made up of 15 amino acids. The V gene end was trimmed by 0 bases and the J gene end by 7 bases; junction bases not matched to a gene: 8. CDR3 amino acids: CASSLDPWGGGTQYF. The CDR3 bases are TGTGCCAGCAGCTTAGATCCCTGGGGCGGGGGGACCCAGTACTTC.

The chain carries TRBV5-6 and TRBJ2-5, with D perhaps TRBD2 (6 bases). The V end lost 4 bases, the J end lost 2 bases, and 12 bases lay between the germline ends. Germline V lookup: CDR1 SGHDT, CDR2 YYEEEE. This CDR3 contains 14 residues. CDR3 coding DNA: TGTGCCAGCAGCCCGCCCGGGGGACAAGAGACCCAGTACTTC. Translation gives CASSPPGGQETQYF.

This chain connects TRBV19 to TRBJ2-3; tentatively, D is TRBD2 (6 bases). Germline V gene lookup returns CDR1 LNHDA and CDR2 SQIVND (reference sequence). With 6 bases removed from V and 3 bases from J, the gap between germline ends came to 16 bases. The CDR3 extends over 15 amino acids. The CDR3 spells CASRKALEGTDTQYF. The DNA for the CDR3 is TGTGCCAGTAGAAAGGCTTTGGAGGGGACAGATACGCAGTATTTT.

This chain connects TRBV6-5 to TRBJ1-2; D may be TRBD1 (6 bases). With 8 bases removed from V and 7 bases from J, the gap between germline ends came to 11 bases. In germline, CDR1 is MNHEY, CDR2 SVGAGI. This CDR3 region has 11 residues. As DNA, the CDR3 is TGTGCCAGCGGTACAGGGTTTGGCTACACCTTC. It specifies CASGTGFGYTF.